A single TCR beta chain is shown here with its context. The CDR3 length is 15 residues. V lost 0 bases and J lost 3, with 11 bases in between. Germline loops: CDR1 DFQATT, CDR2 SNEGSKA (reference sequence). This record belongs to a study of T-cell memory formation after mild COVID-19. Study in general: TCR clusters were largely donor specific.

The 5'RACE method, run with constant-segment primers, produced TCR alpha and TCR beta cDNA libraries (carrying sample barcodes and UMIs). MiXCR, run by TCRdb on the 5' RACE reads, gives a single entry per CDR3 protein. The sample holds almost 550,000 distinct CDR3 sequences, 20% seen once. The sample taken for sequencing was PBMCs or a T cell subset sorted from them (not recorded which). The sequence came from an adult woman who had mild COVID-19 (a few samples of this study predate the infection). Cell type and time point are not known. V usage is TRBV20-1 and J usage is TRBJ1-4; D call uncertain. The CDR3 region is CSARESGSPNEKLFF. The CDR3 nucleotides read TGCAGTGCTAGAGAGTCAGGCAGCCCTAATGAAAAACTGTTTTTT.